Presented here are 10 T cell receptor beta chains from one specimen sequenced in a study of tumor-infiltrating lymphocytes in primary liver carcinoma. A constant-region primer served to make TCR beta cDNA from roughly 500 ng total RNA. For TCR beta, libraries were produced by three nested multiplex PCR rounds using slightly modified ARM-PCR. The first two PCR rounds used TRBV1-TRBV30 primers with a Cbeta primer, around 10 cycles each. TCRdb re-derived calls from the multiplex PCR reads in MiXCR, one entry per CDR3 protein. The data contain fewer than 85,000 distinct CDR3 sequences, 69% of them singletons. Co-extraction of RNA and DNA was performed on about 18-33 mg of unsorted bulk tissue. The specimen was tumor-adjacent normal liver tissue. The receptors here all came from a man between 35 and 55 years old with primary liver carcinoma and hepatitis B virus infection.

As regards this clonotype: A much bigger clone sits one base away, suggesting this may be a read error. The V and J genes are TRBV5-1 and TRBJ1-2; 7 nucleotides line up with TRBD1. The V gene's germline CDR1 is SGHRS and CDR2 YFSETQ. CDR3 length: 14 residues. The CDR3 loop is CASSFDREIYGHTF. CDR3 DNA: TGCGCCAGCAGCTTCGACAGGGAGATTTATGGCCACACCTTC.

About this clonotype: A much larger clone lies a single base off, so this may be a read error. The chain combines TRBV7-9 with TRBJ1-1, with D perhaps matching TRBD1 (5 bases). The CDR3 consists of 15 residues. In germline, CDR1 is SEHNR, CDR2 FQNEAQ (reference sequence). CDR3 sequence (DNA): TGTGCCAACAGCTTATGGACACTCATGAACACTGAAGCTTTCTTT. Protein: CANSLWTLMNTEAFF.

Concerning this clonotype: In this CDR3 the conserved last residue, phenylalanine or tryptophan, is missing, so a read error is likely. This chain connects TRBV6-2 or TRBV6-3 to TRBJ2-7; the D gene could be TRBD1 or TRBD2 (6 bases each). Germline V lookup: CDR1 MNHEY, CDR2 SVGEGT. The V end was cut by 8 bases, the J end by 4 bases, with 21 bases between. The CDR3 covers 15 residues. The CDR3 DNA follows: TGTGCCAGCTCACAGGGAGGCGGGGACACTTACGAGCAGTACCCC. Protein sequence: CASSQGGGDTYEQYP.

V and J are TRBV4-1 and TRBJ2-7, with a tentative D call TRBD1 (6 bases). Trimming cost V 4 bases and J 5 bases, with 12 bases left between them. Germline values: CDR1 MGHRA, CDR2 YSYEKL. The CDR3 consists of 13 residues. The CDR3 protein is CASSPFGDNEQYF. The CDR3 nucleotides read TGCGCCAGCAGCCCCTTCGGGGACAACGAGCAGTACTTC.

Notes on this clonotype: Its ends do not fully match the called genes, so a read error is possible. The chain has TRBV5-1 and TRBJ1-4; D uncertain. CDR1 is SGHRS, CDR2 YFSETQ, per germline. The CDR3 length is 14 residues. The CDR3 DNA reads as TGTGCCAGCATCTGGAGGAGAGTAAACGAAAAACTGTTTTTT. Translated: CASIWRRVNEKLFF.

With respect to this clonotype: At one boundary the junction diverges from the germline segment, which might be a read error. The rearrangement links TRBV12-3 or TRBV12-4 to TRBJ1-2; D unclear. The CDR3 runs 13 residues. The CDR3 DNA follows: TGTGCCAGCAGTTTCCGGGTCTCATATGGCTACATCTTC. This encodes CASSFRVSYGYIF.

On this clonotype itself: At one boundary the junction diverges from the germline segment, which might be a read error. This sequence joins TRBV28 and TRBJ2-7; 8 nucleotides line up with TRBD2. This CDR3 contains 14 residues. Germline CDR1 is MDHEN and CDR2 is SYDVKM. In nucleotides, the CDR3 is TGTGCCAGTAGTTTCCCAGCGGGAGACTACGAGCAGTACTTC. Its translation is CASSFPAGDYEQYF.

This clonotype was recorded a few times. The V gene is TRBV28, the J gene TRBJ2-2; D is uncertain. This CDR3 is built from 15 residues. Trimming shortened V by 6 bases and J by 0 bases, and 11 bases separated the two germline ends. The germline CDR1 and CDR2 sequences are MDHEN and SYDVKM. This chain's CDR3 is CASRTPRPNTGELFF. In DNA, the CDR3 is TGTGCCAGCAGGACCCCGCGGCCGAACACCGGGGAGCTGTTTTTT.

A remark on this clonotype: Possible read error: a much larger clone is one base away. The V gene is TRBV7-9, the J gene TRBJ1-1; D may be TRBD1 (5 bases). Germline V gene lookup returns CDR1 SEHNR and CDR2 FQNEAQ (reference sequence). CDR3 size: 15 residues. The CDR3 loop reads CANAVWGDPNTEDFF. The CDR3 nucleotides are TGTGCCAACGCAGTGTGGGGGGACCCCAACACTGAAGATTTCTTT.

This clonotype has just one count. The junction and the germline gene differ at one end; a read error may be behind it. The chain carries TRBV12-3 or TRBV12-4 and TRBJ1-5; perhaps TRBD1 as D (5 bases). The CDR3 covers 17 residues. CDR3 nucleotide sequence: TGTACCAGCAGTTTAGAGAAAGGCATGGGGGGAAATCAGCCCCAGCATTTT. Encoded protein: CTSSLEKGMGGNQPQHF.